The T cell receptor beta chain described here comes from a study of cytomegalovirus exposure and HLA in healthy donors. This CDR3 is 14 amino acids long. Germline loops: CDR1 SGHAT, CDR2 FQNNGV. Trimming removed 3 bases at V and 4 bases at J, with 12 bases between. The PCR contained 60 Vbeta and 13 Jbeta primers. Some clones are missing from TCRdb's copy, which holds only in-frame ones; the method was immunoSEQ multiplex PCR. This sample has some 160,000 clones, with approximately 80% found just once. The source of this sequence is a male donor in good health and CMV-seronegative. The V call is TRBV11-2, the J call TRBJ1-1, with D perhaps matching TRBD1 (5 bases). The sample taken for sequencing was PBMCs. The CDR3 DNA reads TGTGCCAGCAGCTTGGGGGGGTCGAGCACTGAAGCTTTCTTT. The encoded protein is CASSLGGSSTEAFF.